Reported below is one TCR beta chain. In its sample, this clonotype was seen once. Its antigen is not yet known. No per-base quality is available; no much larger clone lies one base away. One read alone is a weak basis. The data originate from a study of CD8 T cells in Susac syndrome (dated by TCRdb to the late 2010s). Turning to the overall study: Among the sequenced Susac syndrome patients, 5 or 6 had clinically active disease and roughly eight were in clinical remission. At the time of blood withdrawal, Susac syndrome patients were either therapy-naive, taking corticosteroids (with some also receiving IVIg), or on IVIg alone. Whether CD8+ T cell activation and differentiation in Susac syndrome was antigen driven was tested using repertoire sequencing. Overall results and qualifications from the work: The number of individuals in the TCR sequencing and HLA analysis was acknowledged as relatively small. The CD4+ T cell repertoire of patients with Susac syndrome showed no detectable clonal expansion.

The CDR3, from cysteine to phenylalanine, totals 11 residues. The DNA shown is the 33-base CDR3, in frame from base 1. The trim is 3 bases for V and 5 bases for J, with a gap of 4 bases between the germline ends. CDR1 and CDR2, looked up from the germline V gene, are MNHEY and SVGAGI. RNA was extracted using the RNeasy kit, and roughly 0.45 to 1 microgram was reverse transcribed with random hexamers. TCR beta CDR3 regions were amplified with the immunoSEQ multiplex PCR assay covering 54 Vbeta and 13 Jbeta segments. PCR amplification bias was corrected by using a synthetic template baseline for primer optimization and computational correction. The paper's processing steps were these. Reads were assigned to V, D and J genes according to IMGT and analyzed in immunoSEQ Analyzer, with only productive sequences retained. To calculate clonality, Shannon entropy was normalized by log2 of the number of productive unique sequences and then subtracted from one. For each patient and control, public and private clones were evaluated within the 100 most prevalent clones. Susac-specific clones were defined as absent from healthy and MS cohorts, roughly 1,100 published viral clones and other ImmuneACCESS disease sequences. TCRdb reprocessing: public reads trimmed at Q25 with fastp, clones called with MiXCR, in-frame beta chains kept. CDR3 protein duplicates are merged, each entry listing the most common genes and DNA. The V and J calls were determined by TCRdb, not by the authors. The sample table shows 200,000 to 300,000 distinct CDR3 sequences, and 90% to 96% are seen once. Together, the top ten hold roughly 0.1% of the sample.

Peripheral blood CD8+ and CD4+ T cells from healthy donors, Susac syndrome patients and multiple sclerosis patients were profiled by high-throughput TCR beta sequencing. Recently defined diagnostic criteria for definite or probable disease were met by the Susac syndrome patients. Bulk CD8+ and CD4+ T cells were purified magnetically by negative isolation, whereas CD8+ TEMRA cells were enriched by FACS. Blood was drawn into EDTA tubes, processed within 24 hours, and PBMCs were isolated by density gradient centrifugation. PBMCs intended for TCR sequencing were cryopreserved in liquid nitrogen and were subsequently thawed in a 37 degrees C water bath. Purity of sorted or isolated CD4+, CD8+ and CD8+ TEMRA cells was at least 90%.

The receptor was derived from a human donor with Susac syndrome. The sequencing input was CD4+ T cells from PBMCs. The chain uses TRBV6-5 and TRBJ2-5; too little of a D gene remains to name it. The base sequence is TGTGCCAGCAGTTATCATGAGACCCAGTACTTC. Translated, this gives CASSYHETQYF.